The 18 T cell receptor beta chains listed next were all sequenced from one sample in a study of T cells in Graves' hyperthyroidism and ophthalmopathy. There were TCR beta CDR3 regions amplified from RNA transcripts. First-round RT-PCR of the TCR CDR3 relied on the HTBI primer set. MiXCR, applied by TCRdb to the multiplex PCR reads, yields one record per CDR3 protein. The table has 300,000 to 350,000 distinct CDR3 sequences, around 13% seen once; the top ten hold about 22%. The sample was blood. The source of these receptors is a woman under 40 with Graves' hyperthyroidism.

This sequence joins TRBV6-1 and TRBJ2-5; D is unresolved. The CDR3 runs to 14 residues. The V gene's germline CDR1 is MNHNS and CDR2 SASEGT. Trimming took off 5 bases at V and 5 bases at J, with 15 bases between the two ends. The DNA for the CDR3 is TGTGCCAGCAGTTGGCGGAAAGGTTGGGAGACCCAGTACTTC. Protein product: CASSWRKGWETQYF.

This clonotype was seen more than once but under ten times. V is TRBV19 and J is TRBJ2-1; no firm D call. Trimming left V 5 bases short and J 0 bases short, with 11 bases between. The CDR3 length is 15 residues. Per germline, CDR1 LNHDA and CDR2 SQIVND (reference sequence). In DNA form, the CDR3 reads TGTGCCAGTAGTGTAACACAGAGCTCCTACAATGAGCAGTTCTTC. This encodes CASSVTQSSYNEQFF.

The rearrangement uses TRBV4-3 and TRBJ1-4; D uncertain. The CDR3 has 14 amino acids. Germline loops: CDR1 LGHNA, CDR2 YSLEER. Trimming stripped 1 base from V and 5 bases from J, with 8 bases between. The CDR3 protein is CASSQADGNEKLFF. The CDR3 nucleotides are TGCGCCAGCAGCCAAGCTGACGGGAATGAAAAACTGTTTTTT.

This clonotype was seen only a few times. The genes are TRBV5-5 and TRBJ2-3; D is possibly TRBD1 (5 bases). Per the germline V gene, CDR1 is SGHKS and CDR2 is YYEKEE (reference sequence). The CDR3 is 15 residues long. V was clipped by 6 bases and J by 0 bases, with 14 bases between them. CDR3 nucleotides: TGTGCCAGCACGCTGGGGCGCTCTAGCACAGATACGCAGTATTTT. Its protein is CASTLGRSSTDTQYF.

The J gene is TRBJ2-7, the V gene TRBV7-9; a weak D match, TRBD1 (6 bases). Trimming left V 2 bases short and J 0 bases short, with 14 bases between. In germline, CDR1 is SEHNR, CDR2 FQNEAQ (reference sequence). CDR3 size: 16 residues. CDR3: CASSLPSDRSSYEQYF. The DNA for the CDR3 is TGTGCCAGCAGCTTACCCTCCGACAGGAGCTCCTACGAGCAGTACTTC.

This clonotype was counted at least ten times. The V gene is TRBV5-1, the J gene TRBJ2-1; the match to TRBD1 covers 8 bases. The CDR3 extends over 14 amino acids. Germline V gene lookup returns CDR1 SGHRS and CDR2 YFSETQ. V lost 0 bases and J lost 10; bases outside the gene matches: 6. CDR3 protein: CASSLGTGPMEQFF. The CDR3 DNA sequence: TGCGCCAGCAGCTTGGGGACAGGGCCAATGGAGCAGTTCTTC.

There are a few counts of this clonotype. The V call is TRBV7-2, the J call TRBJ2-1; 11 bases map to TRBD2. Unmatched junction bases numbered 11, after V lost 1 base and J lost 0 bases. The CDR3 length is 20 residues. Germline CDR1 is SGHTA and CDR2 is FQGNSA. The CDR3 DNA sequence: TGTGCCAGCAGCTTAGGCCGGAGGACTAGCGGGTCGAGCTCCTACAATGAGCAGTTCTTC. Translated: CASSLGRRTSGSSSYNEQFF.

With regard to this clonotype: This may be a read error, as it is one base from a much larger clone. It is likely a read error, because the conserved phenylalanine at the end of the CDR3 is missing. V gene TRBV29-1 combines with J gene TRBJ1-1, with unresolved D. V dropped 7 bases and J dropped 4 bases, with 16 bases sitting between them. CDR3 length: 13 amino acids. The V gene's germline CDR1 is SQVTM and CDR2 ANQGSEA. CDR3 DNA: TGCAGCGCCTCGACCCCTTGGCCCACTGAAGCTTTCTCT. Translated: CSASTPWPTEAFS.

This clonotype was observed many times. The rearrangement joins TRBV6-6 to TRBJ2-3; 7 bases are a match to TRBD2. CDR1 MNHNY and CDR2 SVGAGI come from the germline V gene (reference sequence). With V trimmed by 0 bases and J by 10 bases, 7 bases remained unmatched. CDR3 length: 14 residues. CDR3 protein: CASSYSNGEGAQYF. The CDR3, as DNA: TGTGCCAGCAGTTACTCGAACGGGGAGGGTGCGCAGTATTTT.

Note on this clonotype: This CDR3 is missing its conserved last phenylalanine or tryptophan, likely due to a read error. The chain combines TRBV7-3 with TRBJ2-2; D remains ambiguous. Looked up from germline, CDR1 is SGHTA and CDR2 is FQGTGA. The V and J ends lost 5 bases and 4 bases respectively, with 17 bases between them. The CDR3 length is 16 residues. The CDR3 DNA follows: TGTGCCAGCAGCGCATCAGGTGGCCCGCGCACCGGGGAGCTGTTTCTT. Its protein is CASSASGGPRTGELFL.

This clonotype showed up just a few times. The rearrangement links TRBV13 to TRBJ2-7, with 12 bases lining up with TRBD2. This CDR3 is built from 15 residues. Trimming at V came to 4 bases and at J to 3 bases, leaving 4 bases not matched to a gene. In germline, CDR1 is PRHDT, CDR2 FYEKMQ (reference sequence). CDR3 bases: TGTGCCAGCAGCTCTAGCGGGAGGGCCGGCTACGAGCAGTACTTC. Translation: CASSSSGRAGYEQYF.

This clonotype was recorded many times. The chain recombines TRBV30 with TRBJ1-2; D gene uncertain. Germline V lookup: CDR1 GTSNPN, CDR2 SVGIG (reference sequence). The CDR3 extends over 12 amino acids. V was shortened by 3 bases and J by 4 bases, with 9 bases between the two germline ends. CDR3 in DNA: TGTGCCTGGAGGCCGTCCACCTATGGCTACACCTTC. Its protein is CAWRPSTYGYTF. The full variable domain, in which reference TRBV30 and TRBJ1-2 provide the parts outside the CDR3, is SQTIHQWPATLVQPVGSPLSLECTVEGTSNPNLYWYRQAAGRGLQLLFYSVGIGQISSEVPQNLSASRPQDRQFILSSKKLLLSDSGFYLCAWRPSTYGYTFGSGTRLTVV.

The chain couples TRBV29-1 to TRBJ2-6; D is unresolved. Deletions cut 4 bases from V and 0 bases from J, with 4 bases between. The CDR3 runs to 13 residues. The germline V gene has CDR1 SQVTM and CDR2 ANQGSEA. The CDR3 reads CSVAGSGANVLTF. The CDR3 DNA reads as TGCAGCGTTGCCGGCTCTGGGGCCAACGTCCTGACTTTC.

Turning to this clonotype: This may be a read error, as it is one base from a much larger clone. Since no conserved phenylalanine or tryptophan closes the CDR3, a read error is the likely cause. J is TRBJ1-4 and V is TRBV7-6; D is undetermined. The CDR3 covers 14 residues. Trimming cost V 5 bases and J 0 bases, with 7 bases left between them. Germline V gives CDR1 SGHVS, CDR2 FNYEAQ. In DNA, the CDR3 is TGTGCCAGCAGCGTTGGGACAACTAATGAAAAACTGTTTTGT. Translated, it gives CASSVGTTNEKLFC.

This chain joins TRBV7-2 and TRBJ2-7, with 14 bases lining up with TRBD2. V shed 3 bases, J shed 5 bases, and the junction held 15 bases outside the gene matches. The CDR3 runs to 19 residues. CDR1 is SGHTA, CDR2 FQGNSA, per germline. CDR3 coding DNA: TGTGCCAGCAGCTTCTCCGGGACTAGCGGGAGTAGTCGCGTTGACGAGCAGTACTTC. Translating gives CASSFSGTSGSSRVDEQYF. Complete variable domain (other parts from reference TRBV7-2 and TRBJ2-7): GAGVSQSPSNKVTEKGKDVELRCDPISGHTALYWYRQSLGQGLEFLIYFQGNSAPDKSGLPSDRFSAERTGGSVSTLTIQRTQQEDSAVYLCASSFSGTSGSSRVDEQYFGPGTRLTVT.

This chain links TRBV20-1 with TRBJ2-6; possible D gene TRBD1, 5 bases. V was clipped by 6 bases and J by 2 bases, with 8 bases between them. CDR1 and CDR2 (germline): DFQATT, SNEGSKA (reference sequence). The CDR3 loop spans 13 amino acids. In DNA form, the CDR3 reads TGCAGTGCCCTGGACACTGGGGCCAACGTCCTGACTTTC. Translated: CSALDTGANVLTF.

This clonotype was seen ten or more times. The V gene is TRBV3-1, the J gene TRBJ1-2, with D unclear. Germline assignment: CDR1 LGHDT and CDR2 YNNKEL (reference sequence). The length of the CDR3 is 13 residues. V lost 1 base and J 2 bases, leaving 5 bases between the germline ends. The CDR3 sequence is CASSQGLNYGYTF. In nucleotides, the CDR3 is TGTGCCAGCAGCCAAGGCTTGAACTATGGCTACACCTTC.

This clonotype was picked up many times. The chain recombines TRBV6-1 with TRBJ2-7; D may match TRBD1 or TRBD2 (6 bases each). With 5 bases removed from V and 2 bases from J, the gap between germline ends came to 13 bases. CDR3 length: 14 amino acids. Per germline, CDR1 MNHNS and CDR2 SASEGT. CDR3 sequence reads: CASSWGAQTYEQYF. Here the CDR3 DNA reads TGTGCCAGCAGTTGGGGGGCCCAGACCTACGAGCAGTACTTC.